The clone carrying this T cell receptor beta chain was recorded once. The antigen is unknown. The sample comes from a study of cytomegalovirus exposure and HLA in healthy donors. Study observations and caveats: Per a later analysis, roughly 17,000 TCR beta sequences showed association with HLA alleles at 0.05 false discovery rate.

Primers: 60 Vbeta forward and 13 Jbeta reverse. Repertoires were generated with immunoSEQ multiplex PCR, while TCRdb's copy carries only in-frame clones and drops some. The sample includes about 170,000 clones, 85% seen only once; the top ten take 1%. CDR1 and CDR2 from the germline V gene are MDHEN and SYDVKM. The CDR3 sequence is 13 residues long. The ends were cut back, 5 bases at V and 3 bases at J, with 11 bases in the middle. The J gene is TRBJ2-7, the V gene TRBV28; D gene unclear. Sequencing was done on a sample of PBMCs. This receptor was obtained from a boy aged 2 to 9 in good health and CMV-seronegative. The DNA for the CDR3 is TGTGCCAGCAGTCCCTCGGGTCTCTACGAGCAGTACTTC. It translates to CASSPSGLYEQYF. The full variable domain, with the rest looked up from reference TRBV28 and TRBJ2-7, is DVKVTQSSRYLVKRTGEKVFLECVQDMDHENMFWYRQDPGLGLRLIYFSYDVKMKEKGDIPEGYSVSREKKERFSLILESASTNQTSMYLCASSPSGLYEQYFGPGTRLTVT.